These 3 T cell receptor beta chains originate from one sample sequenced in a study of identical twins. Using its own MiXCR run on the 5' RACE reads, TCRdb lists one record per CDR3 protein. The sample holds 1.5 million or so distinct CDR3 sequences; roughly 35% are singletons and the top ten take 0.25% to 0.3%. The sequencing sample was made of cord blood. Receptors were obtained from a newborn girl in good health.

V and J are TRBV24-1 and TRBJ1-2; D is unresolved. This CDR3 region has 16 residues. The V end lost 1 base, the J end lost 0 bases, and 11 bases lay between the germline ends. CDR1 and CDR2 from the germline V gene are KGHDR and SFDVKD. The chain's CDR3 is CATSDLRTAANYGYTF. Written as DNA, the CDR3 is TGTGCCACCAGTGATTTAAGAACGGCAGCTAACTATGGCTACACCTTC.

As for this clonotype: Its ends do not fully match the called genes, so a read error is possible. CDR3 residues: CASSWAGSGPSYEHYF. The CDR3 DNA reads as TGTGCCAGCAGTTGGGCAGGGAGCGGACCCTCCTACGAGCACTACTTC. The chain is built from TRBV28 and TRBJ2-7; the D call may be TRBD1 or TRBD2 (5 bases each). Looked up from germline, CDR1 is MDHEN and CDR2 is SYDVKM. The CDR3 contains 16 residues.

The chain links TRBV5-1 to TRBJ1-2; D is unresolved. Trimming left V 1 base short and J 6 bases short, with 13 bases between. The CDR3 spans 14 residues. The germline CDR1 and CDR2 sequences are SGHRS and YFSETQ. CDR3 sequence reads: CASSLISELDGYTF. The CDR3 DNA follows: TGCGCCAGCAGCTTGATATCGGAGCTCGATGGCTACACCTTC.